The present T cell receptor beta chain was sequenced within a study of blood T cell repertoires in COVID-19. Study information: Collection of acute and convalescent COVID-19 samples took place in the United States, Italy and Spain. T cells, B-cell-depleted T cells, or PBMCs supplied cDNA or gDNA.

Sequencing used immunoSEQ multiplex PCR; TCRdb keeps in-frame clones, though not all of them. The data show about 130,000 clones, 75% to 90% seen once. This clone was detected only a few times. What the recovered Cohort 3 donors had was two negative PCRs, clearance, or symptom resolution. The ends lost 1 base at V and 4 bases at J; junction bases unmatched: 13. The CDR3 loop spans 17 amino acids. Germline CDR1 reads SQVTM; CDR2 reads ANQGSEA. The V call is TRBV29-1, the J call TRBJ2-1, with 7 positions matching TRBD2. The TCR sequence derives from a woman aged 50 to 60 who had recovered from COVID-19. The sample consisted of PBMCs or T cells enriched from blood (not recorded which). For the CDR3, the DNA is TGCAGCGTTGAAGGGGTATCTGCGGGGGAAAATTACAATGAGCAGTTCTTC. Amino acid sequence: CSVEGVSAGENYNEQFF.